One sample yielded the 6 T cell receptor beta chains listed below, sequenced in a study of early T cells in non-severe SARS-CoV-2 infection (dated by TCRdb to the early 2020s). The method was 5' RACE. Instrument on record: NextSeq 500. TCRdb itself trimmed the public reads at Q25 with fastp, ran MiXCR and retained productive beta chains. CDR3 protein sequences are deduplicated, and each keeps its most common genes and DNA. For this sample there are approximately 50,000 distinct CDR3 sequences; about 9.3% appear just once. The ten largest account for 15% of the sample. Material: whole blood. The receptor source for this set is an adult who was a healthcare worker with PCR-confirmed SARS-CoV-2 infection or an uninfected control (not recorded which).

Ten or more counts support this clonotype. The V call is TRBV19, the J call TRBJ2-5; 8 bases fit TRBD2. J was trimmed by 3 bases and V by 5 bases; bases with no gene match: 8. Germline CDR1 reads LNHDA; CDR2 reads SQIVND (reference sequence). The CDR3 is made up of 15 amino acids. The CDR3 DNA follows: TGTGCCAGTAGTGCGGCCGGGACTAGGAAAGAGACCCAGTACTTC. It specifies CASSAAGTRKETQYF.

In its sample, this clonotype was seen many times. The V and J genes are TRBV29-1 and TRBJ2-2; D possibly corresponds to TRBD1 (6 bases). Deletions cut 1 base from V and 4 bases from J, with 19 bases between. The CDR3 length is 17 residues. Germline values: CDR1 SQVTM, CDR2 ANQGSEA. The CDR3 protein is CSVEGGDYQGTTGELFF. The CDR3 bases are TGCAGCGTTGAAGGTGGGGATTACCAGGGGACCACCGGGGAGCTGTTTTTT.

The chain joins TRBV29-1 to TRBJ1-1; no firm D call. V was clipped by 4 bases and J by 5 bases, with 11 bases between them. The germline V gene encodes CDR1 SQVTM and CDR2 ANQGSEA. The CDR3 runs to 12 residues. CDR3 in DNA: TGCAGCGTTGGGATGGGGAGGACTGAAGCTTTCTTT. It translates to CSVGMGRTEAFF.

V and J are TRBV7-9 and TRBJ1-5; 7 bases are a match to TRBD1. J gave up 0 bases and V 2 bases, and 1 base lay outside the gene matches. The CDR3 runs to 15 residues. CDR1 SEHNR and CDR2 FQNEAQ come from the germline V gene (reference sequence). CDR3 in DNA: TGTGCCAGCAGCTTAACAGGGGATAGCAATCAGCCCCAGCATTTT. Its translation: CASSLTGDSNQPQHF.

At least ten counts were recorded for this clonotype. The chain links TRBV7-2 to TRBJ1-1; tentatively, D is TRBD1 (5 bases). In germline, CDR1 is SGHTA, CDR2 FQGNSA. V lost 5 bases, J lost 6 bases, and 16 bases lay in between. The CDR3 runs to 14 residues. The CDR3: CASSPIQGGAEAFF. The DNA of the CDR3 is TGTGCCAGCAGCCCCATCCAGGGCGGCGCTGAAGCTTTCTTT.

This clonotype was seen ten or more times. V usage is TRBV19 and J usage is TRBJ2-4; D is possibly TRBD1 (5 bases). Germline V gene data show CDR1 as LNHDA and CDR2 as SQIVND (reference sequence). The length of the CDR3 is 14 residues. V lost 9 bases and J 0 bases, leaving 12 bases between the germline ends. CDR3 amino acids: CASRQNPAKNIQYF. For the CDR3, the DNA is TGTGCCAGCCGACAGAATCCAGCCAAAAACATTCAGTACTTC.